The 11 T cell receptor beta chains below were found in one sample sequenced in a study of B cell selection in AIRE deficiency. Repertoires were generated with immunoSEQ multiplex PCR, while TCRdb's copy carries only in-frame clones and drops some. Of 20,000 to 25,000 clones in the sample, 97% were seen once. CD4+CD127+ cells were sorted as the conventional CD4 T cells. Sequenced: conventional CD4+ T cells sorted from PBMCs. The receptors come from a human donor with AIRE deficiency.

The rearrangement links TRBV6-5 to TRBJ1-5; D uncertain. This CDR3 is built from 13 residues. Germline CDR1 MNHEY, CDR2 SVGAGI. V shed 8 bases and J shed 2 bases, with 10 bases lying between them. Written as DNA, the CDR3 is TGTGCCAGCGCGTCCTGGGGCAATCAGCCCCAGCATTTT. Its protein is CASASWGNQPQHF.

The CDR3 DNA sequence: TGTGCCAGCAGTGACGGCGGCACAGATACGCAGTATTTT. Translation gives CASSDGGTDTQYF. The rearrangement links TRBV25-1 to TRBJ2-3; D gene unclear. This CDR3 has 13 residues. The V gene's germline CDR1 is MGHDK and CDR2 SYGVNS. V was trimmed by 3 bases and J by 1 base, leaving 5 bases between them.

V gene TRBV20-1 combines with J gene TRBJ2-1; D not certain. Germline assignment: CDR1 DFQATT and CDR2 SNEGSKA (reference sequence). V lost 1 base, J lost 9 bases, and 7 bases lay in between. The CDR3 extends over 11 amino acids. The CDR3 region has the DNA TGCAGTGCTAGAGTGGCTTTTGAGCAGTTCTTC. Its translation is CSARVAFEQFF.

The CDR3 DNA reads TGTGCCAGCAACAACCCGGGGGGGGGACCCTTCAATGAGCAGTTCTTC. It encodes CASNNPGGGPFNEQFF. V gene TRBV6-8 combines with J gene TRBJ2-1, with 8 bases that match TRBD2. The germline V gene has CDR1 MNHGY and CDR2 SAAAGT. The length of the CDR3 is 16 residues. V lost 7 bases, J lost 6 bases, and 14 bases stayed unmatched.

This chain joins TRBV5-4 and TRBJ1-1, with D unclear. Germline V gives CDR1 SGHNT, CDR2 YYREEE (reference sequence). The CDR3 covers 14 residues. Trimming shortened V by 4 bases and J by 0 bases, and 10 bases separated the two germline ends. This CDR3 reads CASSQDTLNTEAFF. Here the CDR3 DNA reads TGTGCCAGCAGCCAAGACACTTTGAACACTGAAGCTTTCTTT.

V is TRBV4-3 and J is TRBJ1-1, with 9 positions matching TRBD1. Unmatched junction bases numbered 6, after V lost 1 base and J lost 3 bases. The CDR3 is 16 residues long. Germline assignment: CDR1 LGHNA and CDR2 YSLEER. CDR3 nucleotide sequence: TGCGCCAGCAGCCAAGGGGCGACAGGGGGATACACTGAAGCTTTCTTT. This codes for CASSQGATGGYTEAFF.

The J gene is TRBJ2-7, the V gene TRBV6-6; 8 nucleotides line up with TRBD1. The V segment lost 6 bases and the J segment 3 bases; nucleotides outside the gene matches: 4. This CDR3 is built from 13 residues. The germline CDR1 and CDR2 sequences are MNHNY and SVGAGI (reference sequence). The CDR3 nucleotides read TGTGCCAGCAGAGGACAGGGAGTCTACGAGCAGTACTTC. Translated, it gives CASRGQGVYEQYF.

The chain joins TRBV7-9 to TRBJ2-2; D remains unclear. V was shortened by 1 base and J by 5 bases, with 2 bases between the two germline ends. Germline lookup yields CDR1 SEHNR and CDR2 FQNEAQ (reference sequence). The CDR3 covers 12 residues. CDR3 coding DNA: TGTGCCAGCAGCTTAGTGACCGGGGAGCTGTTTTTT. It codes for CASSLVTGELFF.

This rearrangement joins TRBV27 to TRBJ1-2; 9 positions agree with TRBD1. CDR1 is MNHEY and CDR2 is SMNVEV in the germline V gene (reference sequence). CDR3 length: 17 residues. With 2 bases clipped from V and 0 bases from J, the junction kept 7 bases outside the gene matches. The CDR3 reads CASSLGRTGASNYGYTF. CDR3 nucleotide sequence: TGTGCCAGCAGTTTAGGGCGGACAGGGGCGTCTAACTATGGCTACACCTTC.

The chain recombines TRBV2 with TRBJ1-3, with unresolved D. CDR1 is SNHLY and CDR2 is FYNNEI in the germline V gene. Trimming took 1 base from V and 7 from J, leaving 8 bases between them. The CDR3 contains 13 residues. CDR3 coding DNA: TGTGCCAGCAGTGAAGAGTATGGGAACACCATATATTTT. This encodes CASSEEYGNTIYF.

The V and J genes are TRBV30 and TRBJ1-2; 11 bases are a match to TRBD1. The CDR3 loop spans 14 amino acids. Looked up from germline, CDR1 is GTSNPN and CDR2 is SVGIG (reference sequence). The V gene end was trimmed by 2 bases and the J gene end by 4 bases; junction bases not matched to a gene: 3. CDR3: CAWSRTGGFYGYTF. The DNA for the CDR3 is TGTGCCTGGAGTAGGACAGGGGGCTTCTATGGCTACACCTTC.